The following is a T cell receptor (beta chain) sequence with its context. The CDR3 runs to 13 residues. CDR1 and CDR2 (germline): DFQATT, SNEGSKA (reference sequence). Trimming cost V 3 bases and J 5 bases; bases outside gene matches: 6. RNA, at about 0.45 to 1 ug, was reverse transcribed with random hexamers. TCRdb re-called the immunoSEQ multiplex PCR reads through MiXCR, storing one row per CDR3 protein. The data hold about 150,000 distinct CDR3 sequences, with over 85% observed a single time. The data are from a study of CD8 T cells in Susac syndrome. Sequencing of TCR beta was undertaken in CD8+ and CD4+ T cells derived from blood. Patients with stable or active relapsing-remitting disease, all of them treatment-naive, made up the multiple sclerosis controls.

The sample consisted of CD8+ T cells from PBMCs. The gene calls are TRBV20-1 and TRBJ1-1, with 7 positions matching TRBD1. The clonotype originates from a human donor with multiple sclerosis. CDR3 bases: TGCAGTGCTAGCAACAGGGGAAGGACTGAAGCTTTCTTT. It codes for CSASNRGRTEAFF.